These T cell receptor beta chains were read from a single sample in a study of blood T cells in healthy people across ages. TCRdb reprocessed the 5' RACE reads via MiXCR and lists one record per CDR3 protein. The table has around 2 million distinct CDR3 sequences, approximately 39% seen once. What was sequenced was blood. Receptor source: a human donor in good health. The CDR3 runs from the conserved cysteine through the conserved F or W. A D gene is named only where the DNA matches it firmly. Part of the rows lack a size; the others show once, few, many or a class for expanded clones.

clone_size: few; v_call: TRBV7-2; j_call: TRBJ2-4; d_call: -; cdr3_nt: TGTGCCAGCAGCTTACGAGGGCGATTAGCCAAAAACATTCAGTACTTC; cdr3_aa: CASSLRGRLAKNIQYF
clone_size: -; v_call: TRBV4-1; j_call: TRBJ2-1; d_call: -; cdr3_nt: TGCGCCAGCAGCCACACGACCAGACTTCCTTACAATGAGCAGTTCTTC; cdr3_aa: CASSHTTRLPYNEQFF
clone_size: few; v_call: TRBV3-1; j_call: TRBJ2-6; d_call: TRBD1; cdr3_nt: TGTGCCAGCAGCCGCAGTACCGGGACAGGTTCTGGGGCCAACGTCCTGACTTTC; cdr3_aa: CASSRSTGTGSGANVLTF
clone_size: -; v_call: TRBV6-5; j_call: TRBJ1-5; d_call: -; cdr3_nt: TGTGCCAGCAGTCACCTCCGGGGCAATCAGCCCCAGCATTTT; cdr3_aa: CASSHLRGNQPQHF
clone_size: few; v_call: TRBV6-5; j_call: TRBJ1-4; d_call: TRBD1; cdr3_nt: TGTGCCAGCAGTTACGGGACAGTCGCAACTAATGAAAAACGGTTTTTT; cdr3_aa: CASSYGTVATNEKRFF
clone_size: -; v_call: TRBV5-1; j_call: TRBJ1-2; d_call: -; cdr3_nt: TGCGCCAGCAGCTTGGCCGGGGACATATCGAACTATGGCTACACCTTC; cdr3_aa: CASSLAGDISNYGYTF
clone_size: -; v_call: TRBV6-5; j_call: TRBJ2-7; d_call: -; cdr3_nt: TGTGCCAGCAGCTGGGCCCCGGGTGGCGAGCAGTACTTC; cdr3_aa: CASSWAPGGEQYF
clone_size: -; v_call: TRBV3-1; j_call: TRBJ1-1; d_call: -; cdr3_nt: TGTGCCAGCAGCAACAGGGTAATGAACACTGAAGCTTTCTTT; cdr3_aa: CASSNRVMNTEAFF
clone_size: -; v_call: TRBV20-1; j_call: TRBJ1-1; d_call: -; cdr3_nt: TGCAGTGCTAAGAACTGGCAGTCCACTGAAGCTTTCTTT; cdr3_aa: CSAKNWQSTEAFF
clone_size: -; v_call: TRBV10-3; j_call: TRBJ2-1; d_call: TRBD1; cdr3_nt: TGTGCCATCAGTTCCGGGACAGGGAATAACAATGAGCAGTTCTTC; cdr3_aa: CAISSGTGNNNEQFF
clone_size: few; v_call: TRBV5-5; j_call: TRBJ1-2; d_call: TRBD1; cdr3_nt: TGTGCCAGCAGCTTGAGAGGACAGGAAGGGGGGTATAACTATGGCTACACCTTC; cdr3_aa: CASSLRGQEGGYNYGYTF
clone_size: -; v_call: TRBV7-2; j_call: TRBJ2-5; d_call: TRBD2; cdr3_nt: TGTGCCAGCAGGTCCCAGCGGGGGCCCGAAGAGACCCAGTACTTC; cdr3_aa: CASRSQRGPEETQYF
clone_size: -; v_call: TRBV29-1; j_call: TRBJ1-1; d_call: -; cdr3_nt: TGCAGCGTTGAGGGAAACAAGTTGAACACTGAAGCTTTCTTT; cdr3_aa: CSVEGNKLNTEAFF
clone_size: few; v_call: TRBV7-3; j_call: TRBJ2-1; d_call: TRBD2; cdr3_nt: TGTGCCAGCAGCTCGCGGAGGGCGGGGGGAGGTGATGAGCAGTTCTTC; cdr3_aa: CASSSRRAGGGDEQFF
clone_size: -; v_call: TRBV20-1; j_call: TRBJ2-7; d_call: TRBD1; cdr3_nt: TGCAGTGCTACCAACCCCGGGACAGTCTACTACGAGCAGTACTTC; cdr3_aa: CSATNPGTVYYEQYF
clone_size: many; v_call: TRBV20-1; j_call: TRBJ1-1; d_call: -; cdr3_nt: TGCAGTGCTAGAAGCGGGGGCCATACTGAAGCTTTCTTT; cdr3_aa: CSARSGGHTEAFF
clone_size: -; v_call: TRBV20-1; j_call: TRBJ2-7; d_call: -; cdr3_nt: TGCAGTGCCGGACAGACGACCTACGAGCAGTACTTC; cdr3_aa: CSAGQTTYEQYF